This T cell receptor beta chain was retrieved from a study of sequential checkpoint blockade in melanoma. Noted treatment: randomized to nivolumab then ipilimumab (arm A) or the reverse (arm B). None of the patients previously received DNA-damaging chemotherapy. Study-wide findings and caveats: Tumor T-cell fraction and clonality correlated with PD-L1 and CD8+ counts.

Germline CDR1 is SGHNT and CDR2 is YENEEA. Deletions cut 2 bases from V and 6 bases from J, with 10 bases between. This CDR3 has 14 amino acids. This clone is labeled medium-sized (0.01 to 0.1%). What it recognizes is unknown. Only in-frame clones appear in the TCRdb table, and some are missing; sequencing was by immunoSEQ multiplex PCR. The sample gives approximately 13,000 clones, 27% of which show up once; roughly 17% is in the top ten. Sequences were derived from tumor tissue (inferred from file names), sampled from a patient given nivolumab and ipilimumab in sequence. This chain joins TRBV11-3 and TRBJ1-4, with D possibly being TRBD1 (6 bases). The clonotype originates from a human donor with melanoma. The CDR3 here is CASSLLGGYEKLFF. CDR3 bases: TGTGCCAGCAGCTTATTAGGGGGATATGAAAAACTGTTTTTT.